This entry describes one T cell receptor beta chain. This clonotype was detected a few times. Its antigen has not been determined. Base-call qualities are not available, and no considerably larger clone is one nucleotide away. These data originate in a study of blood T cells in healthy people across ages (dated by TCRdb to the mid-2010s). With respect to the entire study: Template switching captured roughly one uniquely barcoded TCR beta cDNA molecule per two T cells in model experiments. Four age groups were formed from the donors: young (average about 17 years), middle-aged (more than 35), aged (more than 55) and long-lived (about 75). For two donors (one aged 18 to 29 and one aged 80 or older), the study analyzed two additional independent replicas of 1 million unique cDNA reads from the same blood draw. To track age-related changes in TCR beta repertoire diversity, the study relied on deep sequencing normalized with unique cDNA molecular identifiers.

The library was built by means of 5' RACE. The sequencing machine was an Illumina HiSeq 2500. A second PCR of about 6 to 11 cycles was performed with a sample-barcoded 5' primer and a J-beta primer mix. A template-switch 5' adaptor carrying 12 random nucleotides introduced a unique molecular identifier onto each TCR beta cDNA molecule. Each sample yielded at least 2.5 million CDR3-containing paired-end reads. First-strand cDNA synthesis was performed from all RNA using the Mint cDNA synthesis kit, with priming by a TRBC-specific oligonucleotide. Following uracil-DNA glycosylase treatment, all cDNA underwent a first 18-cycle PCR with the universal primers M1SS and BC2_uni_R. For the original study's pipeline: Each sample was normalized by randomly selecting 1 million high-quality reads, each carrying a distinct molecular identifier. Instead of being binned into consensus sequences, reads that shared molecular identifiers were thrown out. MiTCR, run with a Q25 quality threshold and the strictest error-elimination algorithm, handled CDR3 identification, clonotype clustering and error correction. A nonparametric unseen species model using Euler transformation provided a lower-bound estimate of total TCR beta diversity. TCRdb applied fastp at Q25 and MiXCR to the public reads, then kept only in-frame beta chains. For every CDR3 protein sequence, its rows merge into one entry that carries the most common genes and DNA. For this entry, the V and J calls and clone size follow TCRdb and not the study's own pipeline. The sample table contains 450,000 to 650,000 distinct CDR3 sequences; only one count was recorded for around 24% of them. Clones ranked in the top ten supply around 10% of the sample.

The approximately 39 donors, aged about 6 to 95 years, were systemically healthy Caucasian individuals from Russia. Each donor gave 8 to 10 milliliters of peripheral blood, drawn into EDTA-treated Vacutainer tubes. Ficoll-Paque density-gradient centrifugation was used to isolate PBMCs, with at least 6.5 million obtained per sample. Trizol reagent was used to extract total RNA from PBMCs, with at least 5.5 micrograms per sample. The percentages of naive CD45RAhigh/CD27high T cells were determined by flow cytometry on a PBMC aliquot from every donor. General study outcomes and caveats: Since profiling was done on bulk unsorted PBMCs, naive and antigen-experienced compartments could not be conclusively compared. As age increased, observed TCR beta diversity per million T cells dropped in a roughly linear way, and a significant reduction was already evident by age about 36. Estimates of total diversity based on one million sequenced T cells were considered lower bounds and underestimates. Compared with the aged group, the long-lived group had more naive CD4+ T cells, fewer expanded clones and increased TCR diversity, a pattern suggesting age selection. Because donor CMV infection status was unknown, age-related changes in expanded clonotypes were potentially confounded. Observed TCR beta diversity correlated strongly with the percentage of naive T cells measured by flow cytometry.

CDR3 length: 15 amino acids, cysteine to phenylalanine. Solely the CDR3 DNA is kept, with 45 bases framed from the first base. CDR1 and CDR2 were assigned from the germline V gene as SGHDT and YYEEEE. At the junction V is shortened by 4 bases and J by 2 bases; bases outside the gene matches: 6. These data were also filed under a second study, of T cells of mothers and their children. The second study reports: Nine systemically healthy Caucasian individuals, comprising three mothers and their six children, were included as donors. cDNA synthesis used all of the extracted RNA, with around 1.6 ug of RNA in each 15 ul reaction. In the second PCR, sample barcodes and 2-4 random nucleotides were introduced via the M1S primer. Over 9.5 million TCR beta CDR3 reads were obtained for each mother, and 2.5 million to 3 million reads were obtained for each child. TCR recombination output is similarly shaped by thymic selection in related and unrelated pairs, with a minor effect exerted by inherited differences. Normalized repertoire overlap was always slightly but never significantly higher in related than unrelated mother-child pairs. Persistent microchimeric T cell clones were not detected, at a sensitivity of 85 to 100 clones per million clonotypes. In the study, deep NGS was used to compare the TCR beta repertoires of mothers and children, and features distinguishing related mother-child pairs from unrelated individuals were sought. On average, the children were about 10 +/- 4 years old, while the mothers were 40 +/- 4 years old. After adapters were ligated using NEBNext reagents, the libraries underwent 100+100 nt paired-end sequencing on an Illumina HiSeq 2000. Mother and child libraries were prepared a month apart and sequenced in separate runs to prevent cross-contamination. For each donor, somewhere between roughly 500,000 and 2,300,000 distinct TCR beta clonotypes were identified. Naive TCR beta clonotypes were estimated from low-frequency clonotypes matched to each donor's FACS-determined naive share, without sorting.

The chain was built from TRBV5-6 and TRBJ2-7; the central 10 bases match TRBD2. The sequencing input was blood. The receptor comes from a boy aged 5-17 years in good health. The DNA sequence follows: TGTGCCAGCAGCCACGGGGGGACTAGCGCCTACGAGCAGTACTTC. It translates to CASSHGGTSAYEQYF.